This TCR beta chain was identified in a study of Graves' ophthalmopathy and Graves' hyperthyroidism. The overall study: Peripheral blood was collected at initial diagnosis, before any treatment. Study-wide findings and caveats: Sensitivity reached 60% to 71% and specificity approximately 72% when the model predicted ophthalmopathy progression.

Under 3 months in duration, the ophthalmopathy in affected donors had moderate-to-severe activity, CAS ≥3 and NOSPECS ≥4. Exclusion covered patients with other autoimmune diseases or uncontrolled infections (as well as pregnancy or lactation). RNA transcripts yielded amplified TCR beta CDR3 regions. HTBI primers were used in a first-round RT-PCR, which preceded a second-round multiplex PCR. TCRdb recomputed calls from the multiplex PCR reads with MiXCR, one row per CDR3 protein. The sample lists 300,000 to 400,000 distinct CDR3 sequences, around a sixth occurring once. This CDR3 region has 13 residues. CDR1 KGHDR and CDR2 SFDVKD come from the germline V gene. The ends were cut back, 7 bases at V and 4 bases at J, with 10 bases in the middle. This clonotype was counted many times. The target antigen is unknown.

This sequence joins TRBV24-1 and TRBJ1-5; D perhaps matches TRBD1 (5 bases). This TCR was sampled from an adult man with Graves' ophthalmopathy. The specimen was peripheral blood. The CDR3 protein is CATSTGGNQPQHF. The CDR3 bases are TGTGCCACCAGCACGGGGGGAAATCAGCCCCAGCATTTT.